This T cell receptor beta chain originates from a study of regulatory T cells in long-lasting Graves disease. Relying on iRepertoire HTBI primers and Arm-PCR of CDR3 regions, the team built TCR beta libraries. One entry per CDR3 protein results from TCRdb running MiXCR on the multiplex PCR reads. The repertoire holds a few hundred thousand distinct CDR3 sequences, with 15% as singletons. A few counts support this clonotype. Regarding time point: newly diagnosed GD, antithyroid drugs for less than 3 months. The authors made the TCR library using RNA they extracted from PBMCs. Germline loops: CDR1 LNHDA, CDR2 SQIVND (reference sequence). This CDR3 comprises 16 residues. Trimming removed 6 bases from V and 4 bases from J; junction bases left unmatched: 9. These data were likewise used in another study, on T cells in Graves' hyperthyroidism and ophthalmopathy.

The J gene is TRBJ2-3, the V gene TRBV19; 11 nucleotides agree with TRBD2. The clonotype comes from a woman aged 40-49 years with Graves disease. Sample: peripheral blood mononuclear cells (PBMCs), taken at new diagnosis, from a patient treated with antithyroid drugs. CDR3 sequence reads: CASRVLAGENADTQYF. Here the CDR3 DNA reads TGTGCCAGTAGGGTACTAGCGGGAGAAAATGCAGATACGCAGTATTTT.